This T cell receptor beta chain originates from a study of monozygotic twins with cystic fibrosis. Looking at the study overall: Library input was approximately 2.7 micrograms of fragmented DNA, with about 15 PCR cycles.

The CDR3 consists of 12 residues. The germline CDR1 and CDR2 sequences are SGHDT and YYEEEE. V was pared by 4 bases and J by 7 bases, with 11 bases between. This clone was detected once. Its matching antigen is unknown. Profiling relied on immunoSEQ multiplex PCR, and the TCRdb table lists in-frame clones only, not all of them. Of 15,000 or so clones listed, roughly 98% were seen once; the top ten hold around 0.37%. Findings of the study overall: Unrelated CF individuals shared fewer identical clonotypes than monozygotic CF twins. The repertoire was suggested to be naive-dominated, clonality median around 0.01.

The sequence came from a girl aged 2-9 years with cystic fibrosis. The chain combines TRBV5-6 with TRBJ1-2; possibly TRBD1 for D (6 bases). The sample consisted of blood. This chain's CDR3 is CASSTGHSGYTF. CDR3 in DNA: TGTGCCAGCAGCACGGGACACAGTGGCTACACCTTC.